This T cell receptor (beta chain) was captured in a study of T cell responses to AZD1222 COVID-19 vaccine. Overall study context: It was second doses at about 4 or about 12 weeks that were pooled. The study's findings and limits: Donors in the cohort were predominantly white British and more often female, and clonal diversity was possibly underestimated.

Turning to this clone: Its specificity is not known.

Measured with immunoSEQ multiplex PCR; TCRdb has only the in-frame clones, and not every one. The data contain over 120,000 clones, 93% of them singletons. This receptor was identified in an adult in good health. Sequencing was performed on peripheral blood, taken on day 0 of AZD1222 vaccination.

CDR3 DNA sequence: TGTGCCAGCAGTTACTCGCGAGGAGGTAATTCACCCCTCCACTTT. Translating it yields CASSYSRGGNSPLHF. J is TRBJ1-6 and V is TRBV6-5; D is uncertain. The CDR3 loop spans 15 amino acids. Germline V gives CDR1 MNHEY, CDR2 SVGAGI. The V end was cut by 0 bases, the J end by 6 bases, with 9 bases between.